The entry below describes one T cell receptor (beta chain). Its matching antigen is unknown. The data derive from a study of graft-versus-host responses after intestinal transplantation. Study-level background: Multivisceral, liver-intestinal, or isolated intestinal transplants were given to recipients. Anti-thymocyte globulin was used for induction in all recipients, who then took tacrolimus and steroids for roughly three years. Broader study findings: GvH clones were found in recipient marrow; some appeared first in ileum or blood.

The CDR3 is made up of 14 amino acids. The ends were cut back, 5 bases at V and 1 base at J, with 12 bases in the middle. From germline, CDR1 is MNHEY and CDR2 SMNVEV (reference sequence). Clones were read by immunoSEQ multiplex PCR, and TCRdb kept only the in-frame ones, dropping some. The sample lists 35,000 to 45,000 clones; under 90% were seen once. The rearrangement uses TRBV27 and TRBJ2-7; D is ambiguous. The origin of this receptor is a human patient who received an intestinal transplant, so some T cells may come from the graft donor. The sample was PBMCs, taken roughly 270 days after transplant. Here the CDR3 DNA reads TGTGCCAGCAGTGAGTTCCCTCGTTCCTACGAGCAGTACTTC. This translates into CASSEFPRSYEQYF.